This T cell receptor beta chain originates from a study of beta chain features in type 1 diabetes. Looking at the study overall: Taken together, all samples contributed around 100 million examined sorted cells. General observations from the study: Moderate but significant shortening of TCRB CDR3s was recorded in all four CD4+ subsets from Type 1 diabetes patients.

This clone has more than one count but fewer than ten. Its antigen is currently unknown. Isolated RNA was reverse transcribed in full, so expressed TCRB transcripts were sequenced. TCRdb's table, derived via immunoSEQ multiplex PCR, lists solely in-frame clones and lacks some. The repertoire holds almost 350,000 clones, around 9% seen once, with about 1% in the top ten. The CDR3 is made up of 15 amino acids. Germline loops: CDR1 SGHRS, CDR2 YFSETQ. Between the trimmed V and J ends, which lost 4 bases and 4 bases, there was a span of 18 bases. Sequenced input: central memory CD4+ T cells from blood. This TCR came from a man under 40 with type 1 diabetes. The chain carries TRBV5-1 and TRBJ2-7; D perhaps matches TRBD1 (5 bases). CDR3 amino acids: CASSPQSRVVYEQYF. DNA of the CDR3: TGCGCCAGCAGCCCACAGTCCAGGGTGGTGTACGAGCAGTACTTC.